This is a list of T cell receptor beta chains from one sample in a study of shared clonotypes between healthy human individuals. Libraries were prepared by immunoSEQ multiplex PCR; TCRdb keeps only in-frame clonotypes and omits some of them. The sample consists of approximately 110,000 clones, about 62% of them appearing once. Specimen: memory CD8+ T cells sorted from blood. The receptors shown here come from a woman in her twenties or thirties in good health. The CDR3 runs from the conserved cysteine through the conserved F or W. The order of the fields is clone size, CDR3 length, V gene, J gene, D gene, CDR3 protein, CDR3 DNA. A D gene is named only where the DNA matches it firmly. Some rows have no size entry. The others give once, few or many, or a class for an expanded clone.

clone size: NA; CDR3 length: 14; V gene: TRBV14; J gene: TRBJ1-4; D gene: NA; CDR3 protein: CASSPGRRDEKLFF; CDR3 DNA: TGTGCCAGCAGCCCCGGTAGGAGGGATGAAAAACTGTTTTTT
clone size: few; CDR3 length: 14; V gene: TRBV19; J gene: TRBJ2-2; D gene: TRBD2; CDR3 protein: CATKASGRTGELFF; CDR3 DNA: TGTGCCACCAAAGCTAGCGGGAGAACCGGGGAGCTGTTTTTT
clone size: NA; CDR3 length: 15; V gene: TRBV25-1; J gene: TRBJ2-1; D gene: NA; CDR3 protein: CASSASGDSYNEQFF; CDR3 DNA: TGTGCCAGCAGTGCGTCAGGGGATTCCTACAATGAGCAGTTCTTC
clone size: many; CDR3 length: 15; V gene: TRBV13; J gene: TRBJ2-1; D gene: TRBD2; CDR3 protein: CASSLTSGSINEQFF; CDR3 DNA: TGTGCCAGCAGTCTGACTAGCGGGAGTATAAATGAGCAGTTCTTC
clone size: NA; CDR3 length: 14; V gene: TRBV5-5; J gene: TRBJ1-1; D gene: TRBD1; CDR3 protein: CASRYDRGRTEAFF; CDR3 DNA: TGTGCCAGCAGGTACGACAGGGGACGGACTGAAGCTTTCTTT
clone size: NA; CDR3 length: 14; V gene: TRBV11-3; J gene: TRBJ1-4; D gene: NA; CDR3 protein: CASSSPLTNEKLFF; CDR3 DNA: TGTGCCAGCAGCTCGCCTTTAACTAATGAAAAACTGTTTTTT
clone size: NA; CDR3 length: 15; V gene: TRBV5-1; J gene: TRBJ1-2; D gene: NA; CDR3 protein: CASSDGRAGTPGYTF; CDR3 DNA: TGCGCCAGCAGCGACGGTAGGGCCGGGACGCCAGGCTACACCTTC
clone size: once; CDR3 length: 13; V gene: TRBV7-3; J gene: TRBJ1-1; D gene: NA; CDR3 protein: CASSTGSDTEAFF; CDR3 DNA: TGTGCCAGCAGCACAGGGTCGGACACTGAAGCTTTCTTT
clone size: few; CDR3 length: 14; V gene: TRBV7-9; J gene: TRBJ2-7; D gene: TRBD1; CDR3 protein: CASSSTGAPYEQYF; CDR3 DNA: TGTGCCAGCAGCTCGACAGGGGCTCCCTACGAGCAGTACTTC
clone size: NA; CDR3 length: 14; V gene: TRBV28; J gene: TRBJ2-7; D gene: NA; CDR3 protein: CASSYWRGSYEQYF; CDR3 DNA: TGTGCCAGCAGTTACTGGCGGGGCTCCTACGAGCAGTACTTC
clone size: once; CDR3 length: 15; V gene: TRBV5-1; J gene: TRBJ2-7; D gene: NA; CDR3 protein: CASSLGSRDAYEQYF; CDR3 DNA: TGCGCCAGCAGCTTGGGTAGTAGAGATGCCTACGAGCAGTACTTC